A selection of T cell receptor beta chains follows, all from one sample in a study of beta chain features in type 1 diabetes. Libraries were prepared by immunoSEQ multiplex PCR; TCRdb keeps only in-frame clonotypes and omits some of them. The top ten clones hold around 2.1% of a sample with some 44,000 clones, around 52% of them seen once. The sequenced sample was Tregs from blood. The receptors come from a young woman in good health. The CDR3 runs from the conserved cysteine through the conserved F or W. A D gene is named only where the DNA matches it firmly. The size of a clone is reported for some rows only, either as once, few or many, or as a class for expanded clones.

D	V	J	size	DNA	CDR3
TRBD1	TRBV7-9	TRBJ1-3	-	TGTGCCAGCAGGAAACAGGGGACCCATGCGGGAAACACCATATATTTT	CASRKQGTHAGNTIYF
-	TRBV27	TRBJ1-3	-	TGTGCCAGCAGGGCTATTCAGGGCCCCCATGGAAACACCATATATTTT	CASRAIQGPHGNTIYF
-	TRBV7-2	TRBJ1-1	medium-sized	TGTGCCAGCAGTCTTGCAGGGTCAAACACTGAAGCTTTCTTT	CASSLAGSNTEAFF
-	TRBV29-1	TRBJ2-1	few	TGCAGCGTCGGAAGTGGCGCTCGGGGTGAGCAGTTCTTC	CSVGSGARGEQFF
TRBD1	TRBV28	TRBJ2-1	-	TGTGCCAGCAGCCCCTCAAGGCTGGACAGGGGGTTCTTC	CASSPSRLDRGFF
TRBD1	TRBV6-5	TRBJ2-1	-	TGTGCCAGCAGACCACAGGGGGTCTCCTACAATGAGCAGTTCTTC	CASRPQGVSYNEQFF
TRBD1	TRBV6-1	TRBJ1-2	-	TGTGCCAGCAGTGCGGGACAGGGTTACTATGGCTACACCTTC	CASSAGQGYYGYTF
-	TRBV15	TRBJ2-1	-	TGTGCCACCAGGGGTCCCGGGGATGAGCAGTTCTTC	CATRGPGDEQFF
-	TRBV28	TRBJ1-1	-	TGTGCCAGCAGTGCAGGCGGCAGGGAGGGGACTGAAGCTTTCTTT	CASSAGGREGTEAFF
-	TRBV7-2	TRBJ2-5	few	TGTGCCAGCAGCCCTCAGGGTTCACAAGAGACCCAGTACTTC	CASSPQGSQETQYF
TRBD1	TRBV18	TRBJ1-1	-	TGTGCCAGCTCCCAGGGGACAGAGAACACTGAAGCTTTCTTT	CASSQGTENTEAFF
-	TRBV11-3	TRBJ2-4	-	TGTGCCAGCAGCTTAGACCCGGAAAACATTCAGTACTTC	CASSLDPENIQYF
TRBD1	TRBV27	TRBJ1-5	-	TGTGCCAGCAGTTTAGCGGGACAGGGAGTGTTTAATCAGCCCCAGCATTTT	CASSLAGQGVFNQPQHF
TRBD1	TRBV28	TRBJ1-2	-	TGTGCCAGCGGGACAGGGGGAAGAGTTGGCTACACCTTC	CASGTGGRVGYTF
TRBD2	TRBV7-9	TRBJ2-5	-	TGTGCCAGCAGCTTCGGTCAGTCCGTGCTAGCGGGAGAAGAGACCCAGTACTTC	CASSFGQSVLAGEETQYF
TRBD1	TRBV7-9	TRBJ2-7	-	TGTGCCAGCAGCTCGCGGACAGGGTTTTCCTACGAGCAGTACTTC	CASSSRTGFSYEQYF
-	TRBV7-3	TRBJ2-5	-	TGTGCCAGCAGCTTAGCGGGCCGGGGAGAGACCCAGTACTTC	CASSLAGRGETQYF
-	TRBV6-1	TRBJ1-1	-	TGTGCCAGCAGTGAAAACAGGGTTTCGAACACTGAAGCTTTCTTT	CASSENRVSNTEAFF
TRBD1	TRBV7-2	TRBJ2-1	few	TGTGCCAGCAGCATAGGGACAGCAAACAATGAGCAGTTCTTC	CASSIGTANNEQFF
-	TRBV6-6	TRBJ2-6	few	TGTGCCAGCGTAGGGGGCTCTGGGGCCAACGTCCTGACTTTC	CASVGGSGANVLTF
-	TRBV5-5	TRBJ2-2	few	TGTGCCAGCAGCTCAGGGACTTCGAACGCCGGGGAGCTGTTTTTT	CASSSGTSNAGELFF
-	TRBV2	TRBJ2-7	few	TGTGCCAGCAGTGAAACAGGGTACTACGAGCAGTACTTC	CASSETGYYEQYF
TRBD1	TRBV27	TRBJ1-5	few	TGTGCCAGCAGTCCGCGGACAGGGGGGCCCCAGCATTTT	CASSPRTGGPQHF
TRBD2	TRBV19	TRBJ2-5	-	TGTGCCAGTAGTGCCAGGACTAGCGGAGGGGGAGAGACCCAGTACTTC	CASSARTSGGGETQYF
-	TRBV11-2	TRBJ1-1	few	TGTGCCAGCAGCTTGGGCGGGAGACTGAGCGAAGCTTTCTTT	CASSLGGRLSEAFF
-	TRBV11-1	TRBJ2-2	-	TGTGCCAGCAGCCTCCGGGGAATCGGGGAGCTGTTTTTT	CASSLRGIGELFF
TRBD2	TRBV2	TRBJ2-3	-	TGTGCCAGCAGTCGGACTAGCGGATCTAGCACGGATACGCAGTATTTT	CASSRTSGSSTDTQYF
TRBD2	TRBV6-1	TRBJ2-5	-	TGTGCCAGCAGCGGTAGCGGGAGGGCGTGGGAGACCCAGTACTTC	CASSGSGRAWETQYF
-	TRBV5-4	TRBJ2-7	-	TGTGCCAGCAGCCTCGCAGGGGCGATCAACTACGAGCAGTACTTC	CASSLAGAINYEQYF
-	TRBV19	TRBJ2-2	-	TGTGCCAGTAGTATGGGGAGCGCGGGATCCGGGGAGCTGTTTTTT	CASSMGSAGSGELFF
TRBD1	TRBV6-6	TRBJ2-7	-	TGTGCCAGCAGTTCCCGGGGGACAGGGGTTGGGGAGCAGTACTTC	CASSSRGTGVGEQYF
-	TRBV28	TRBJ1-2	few	TGTGCCAGCAGTTCCCCGGACACAACTAACTATGGCTACACCTTC	CASSSPDTTNYGYTF
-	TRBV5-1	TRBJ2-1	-	TGCGCCAGCAGCACCCTTGAGGCAGACAATGAGCAGTTCTTC	CASSTLEADNEQFF
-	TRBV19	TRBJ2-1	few	TGTGCCAGTAAGAGCAGGGGCACCTACAATGAGCAGTTCTTC	CASKSRGTYNEQFF
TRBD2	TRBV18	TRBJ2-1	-	TGTGCCAGCTCACCAGGACTAGTCTCGAGCGAGCAGTTCTTC	CASSPGLVSSEQFF
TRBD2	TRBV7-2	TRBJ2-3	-	TGTGCCAGCAGCAAACAGATCGGGACTAGCGGGAGAACAGATACGCAGTATTTT	CASSKQIGTSGRTDTQYF
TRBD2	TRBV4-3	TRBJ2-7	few	TGCGCCAGCAGCCAAGTGTTTGCGGGAGGGCCGCAGGAGCAGTACTTC	CASSQVFAGGPQEQYF
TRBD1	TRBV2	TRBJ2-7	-	TGTGCCAGCAGCATTGGGACAGGGGGCGGGTACGAGCAGTACTTC	CASSIGTGGGYEQYF
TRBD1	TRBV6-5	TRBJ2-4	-	TGTGCCAGCAGTTACTCGAGACAGGGGACCAAAAACATTCAGTACTTC	CASSYSRQGTKNIQYF
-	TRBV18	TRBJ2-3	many	TGTGCCAGCTCACCACCGAATTCCCAGGGTAGGGGCACAGATACGCAGTATTTT	CASSPPNSQGRGTDTQYF
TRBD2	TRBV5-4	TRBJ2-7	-	TGTGCCAGCAGCTTGAAGCTAGCGGGCAAATACGAGCAGTACTTC	CASSLKLAGKYEQYF
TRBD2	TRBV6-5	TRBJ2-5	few	TGTGCCAGCAAAAGCGGGAGTATATCGGAGACCCAGTACTTC	CASKSGSISETQYF
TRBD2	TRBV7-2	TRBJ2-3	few	TGTGCCAGCAGCTTACTAGCGGGAGGGGGCACAGATACGCAGTATTTT	CASSLLAGGGTDTQYF
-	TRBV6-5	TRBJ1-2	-	TGTGCCAGCAGCTCCGGGGGGGTGGGTGGCTACACCTTC	CASSSGGVGGYTF